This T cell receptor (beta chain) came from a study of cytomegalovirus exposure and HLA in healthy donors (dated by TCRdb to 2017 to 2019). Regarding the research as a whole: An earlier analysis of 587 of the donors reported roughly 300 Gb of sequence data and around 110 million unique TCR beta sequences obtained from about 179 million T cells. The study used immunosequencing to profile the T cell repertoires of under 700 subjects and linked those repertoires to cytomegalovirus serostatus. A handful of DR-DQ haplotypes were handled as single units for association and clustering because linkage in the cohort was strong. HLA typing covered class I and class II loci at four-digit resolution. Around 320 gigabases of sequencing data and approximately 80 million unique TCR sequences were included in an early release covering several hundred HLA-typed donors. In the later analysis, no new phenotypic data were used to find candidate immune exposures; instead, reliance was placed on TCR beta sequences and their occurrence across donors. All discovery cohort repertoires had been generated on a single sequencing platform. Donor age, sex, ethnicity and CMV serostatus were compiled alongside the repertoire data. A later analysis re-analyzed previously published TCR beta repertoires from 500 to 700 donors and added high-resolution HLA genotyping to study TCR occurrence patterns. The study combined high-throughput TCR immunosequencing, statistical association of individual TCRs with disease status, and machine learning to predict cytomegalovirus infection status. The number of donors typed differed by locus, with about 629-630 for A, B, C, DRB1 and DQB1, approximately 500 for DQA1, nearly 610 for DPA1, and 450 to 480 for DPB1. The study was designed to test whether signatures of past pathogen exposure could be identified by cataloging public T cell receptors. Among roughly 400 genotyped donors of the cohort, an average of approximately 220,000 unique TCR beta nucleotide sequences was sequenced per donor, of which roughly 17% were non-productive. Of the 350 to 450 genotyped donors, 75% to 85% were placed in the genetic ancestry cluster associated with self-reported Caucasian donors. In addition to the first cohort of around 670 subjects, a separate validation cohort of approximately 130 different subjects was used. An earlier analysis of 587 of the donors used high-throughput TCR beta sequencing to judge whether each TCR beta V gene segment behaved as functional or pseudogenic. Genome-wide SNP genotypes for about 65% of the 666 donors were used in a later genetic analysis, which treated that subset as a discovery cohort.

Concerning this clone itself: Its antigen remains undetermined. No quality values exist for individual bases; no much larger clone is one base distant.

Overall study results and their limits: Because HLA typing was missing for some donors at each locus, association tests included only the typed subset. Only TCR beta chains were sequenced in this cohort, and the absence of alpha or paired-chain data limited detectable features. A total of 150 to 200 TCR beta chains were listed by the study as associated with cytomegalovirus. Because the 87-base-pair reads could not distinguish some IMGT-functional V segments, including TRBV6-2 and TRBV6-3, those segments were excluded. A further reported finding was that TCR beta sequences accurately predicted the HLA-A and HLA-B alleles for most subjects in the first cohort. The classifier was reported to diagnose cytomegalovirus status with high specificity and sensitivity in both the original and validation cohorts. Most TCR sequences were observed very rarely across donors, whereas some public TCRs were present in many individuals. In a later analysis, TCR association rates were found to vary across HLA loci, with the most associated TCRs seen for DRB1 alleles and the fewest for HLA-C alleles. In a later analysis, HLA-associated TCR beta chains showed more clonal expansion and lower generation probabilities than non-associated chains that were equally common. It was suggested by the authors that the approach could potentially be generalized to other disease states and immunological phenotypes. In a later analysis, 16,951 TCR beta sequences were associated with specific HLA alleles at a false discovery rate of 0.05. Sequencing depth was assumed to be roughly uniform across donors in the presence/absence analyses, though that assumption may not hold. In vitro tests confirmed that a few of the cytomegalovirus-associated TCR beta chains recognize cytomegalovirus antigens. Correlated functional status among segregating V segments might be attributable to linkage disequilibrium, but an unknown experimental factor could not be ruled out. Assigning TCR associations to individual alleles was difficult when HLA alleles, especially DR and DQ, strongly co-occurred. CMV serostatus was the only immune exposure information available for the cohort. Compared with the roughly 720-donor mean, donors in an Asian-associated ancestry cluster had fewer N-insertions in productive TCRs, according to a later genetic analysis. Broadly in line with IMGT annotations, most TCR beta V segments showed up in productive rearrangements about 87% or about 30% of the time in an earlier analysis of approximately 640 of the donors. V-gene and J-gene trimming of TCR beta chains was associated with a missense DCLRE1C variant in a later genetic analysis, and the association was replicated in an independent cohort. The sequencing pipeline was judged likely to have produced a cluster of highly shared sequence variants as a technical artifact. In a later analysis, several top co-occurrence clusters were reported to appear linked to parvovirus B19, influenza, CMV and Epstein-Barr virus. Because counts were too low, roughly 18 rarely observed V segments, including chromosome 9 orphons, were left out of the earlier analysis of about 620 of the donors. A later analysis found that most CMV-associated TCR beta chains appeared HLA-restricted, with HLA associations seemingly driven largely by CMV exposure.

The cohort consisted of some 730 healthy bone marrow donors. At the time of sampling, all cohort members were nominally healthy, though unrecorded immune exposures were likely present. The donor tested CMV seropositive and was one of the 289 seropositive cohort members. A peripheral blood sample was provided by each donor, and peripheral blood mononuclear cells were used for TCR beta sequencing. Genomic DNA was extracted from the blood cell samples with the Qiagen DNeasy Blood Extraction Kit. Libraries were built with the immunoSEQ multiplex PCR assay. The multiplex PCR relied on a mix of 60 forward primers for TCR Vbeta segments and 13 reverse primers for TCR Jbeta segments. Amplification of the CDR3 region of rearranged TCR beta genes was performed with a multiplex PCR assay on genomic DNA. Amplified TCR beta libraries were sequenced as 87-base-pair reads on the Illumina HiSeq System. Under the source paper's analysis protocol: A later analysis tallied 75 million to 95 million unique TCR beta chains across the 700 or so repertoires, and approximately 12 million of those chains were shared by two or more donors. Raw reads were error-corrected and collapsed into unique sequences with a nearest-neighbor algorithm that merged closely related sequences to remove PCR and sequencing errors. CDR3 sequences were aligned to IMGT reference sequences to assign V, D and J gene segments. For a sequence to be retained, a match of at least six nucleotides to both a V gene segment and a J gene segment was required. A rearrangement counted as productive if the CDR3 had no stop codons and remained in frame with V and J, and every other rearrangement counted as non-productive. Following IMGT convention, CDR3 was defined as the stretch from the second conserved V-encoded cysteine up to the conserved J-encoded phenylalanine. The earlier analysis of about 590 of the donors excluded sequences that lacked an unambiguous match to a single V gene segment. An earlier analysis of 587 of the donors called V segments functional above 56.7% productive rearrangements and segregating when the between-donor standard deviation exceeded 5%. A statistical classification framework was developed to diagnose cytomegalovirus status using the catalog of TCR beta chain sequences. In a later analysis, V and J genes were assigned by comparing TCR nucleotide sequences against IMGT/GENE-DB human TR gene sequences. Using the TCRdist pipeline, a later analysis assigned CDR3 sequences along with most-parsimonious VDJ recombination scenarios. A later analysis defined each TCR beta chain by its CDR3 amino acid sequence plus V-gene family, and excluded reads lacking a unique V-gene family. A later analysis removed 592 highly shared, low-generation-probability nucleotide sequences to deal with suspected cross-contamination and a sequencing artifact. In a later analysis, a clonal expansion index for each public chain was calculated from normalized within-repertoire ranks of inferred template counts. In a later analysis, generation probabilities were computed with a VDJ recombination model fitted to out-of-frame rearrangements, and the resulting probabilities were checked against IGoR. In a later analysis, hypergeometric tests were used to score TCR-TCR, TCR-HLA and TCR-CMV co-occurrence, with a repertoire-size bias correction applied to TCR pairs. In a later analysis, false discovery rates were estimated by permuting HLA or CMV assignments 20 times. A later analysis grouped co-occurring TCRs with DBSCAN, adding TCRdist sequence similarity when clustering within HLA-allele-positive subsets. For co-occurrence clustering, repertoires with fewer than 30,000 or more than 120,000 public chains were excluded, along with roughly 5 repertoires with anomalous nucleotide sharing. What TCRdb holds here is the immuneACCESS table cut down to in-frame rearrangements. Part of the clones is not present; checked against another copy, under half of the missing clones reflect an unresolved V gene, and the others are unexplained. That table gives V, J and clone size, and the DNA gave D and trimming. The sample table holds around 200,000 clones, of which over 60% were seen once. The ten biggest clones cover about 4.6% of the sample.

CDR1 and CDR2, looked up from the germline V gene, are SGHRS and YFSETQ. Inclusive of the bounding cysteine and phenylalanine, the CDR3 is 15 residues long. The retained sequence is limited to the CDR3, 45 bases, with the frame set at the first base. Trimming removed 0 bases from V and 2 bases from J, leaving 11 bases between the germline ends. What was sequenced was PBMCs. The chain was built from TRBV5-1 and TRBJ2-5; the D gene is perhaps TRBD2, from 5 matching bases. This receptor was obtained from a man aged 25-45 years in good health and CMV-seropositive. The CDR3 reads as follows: CASSLGSGPQETQYF. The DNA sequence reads TGCGCCAGCAGCTTGGGGAGCGGTCCACAAGAGACCCAGTACTTC.